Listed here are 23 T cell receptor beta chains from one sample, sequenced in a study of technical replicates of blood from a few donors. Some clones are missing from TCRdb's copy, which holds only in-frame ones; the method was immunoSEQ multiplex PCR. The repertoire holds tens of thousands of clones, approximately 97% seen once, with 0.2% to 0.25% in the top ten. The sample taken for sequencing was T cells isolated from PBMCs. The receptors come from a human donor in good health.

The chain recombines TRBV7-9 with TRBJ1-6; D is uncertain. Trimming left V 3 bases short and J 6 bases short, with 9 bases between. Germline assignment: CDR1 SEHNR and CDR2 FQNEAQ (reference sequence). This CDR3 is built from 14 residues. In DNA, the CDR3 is TGTGCCAGCAGCTTTTCGGGTGGTAATTCACCCCTCCACTTT. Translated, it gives CASSFSGGNSPLHF.

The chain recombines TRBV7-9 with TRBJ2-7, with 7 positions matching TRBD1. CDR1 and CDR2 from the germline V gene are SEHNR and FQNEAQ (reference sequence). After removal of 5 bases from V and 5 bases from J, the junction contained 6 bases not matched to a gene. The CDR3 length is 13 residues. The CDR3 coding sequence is TGTGCCAGCAGCAAGGGGGCCCTGGACGAGCAGTACTTC. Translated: CASSKGALDEQYF.

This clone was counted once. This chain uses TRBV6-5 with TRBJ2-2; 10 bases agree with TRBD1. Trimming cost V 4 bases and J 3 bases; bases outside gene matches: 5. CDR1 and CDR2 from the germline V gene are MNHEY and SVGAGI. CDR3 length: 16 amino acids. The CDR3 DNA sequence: TGTGCCAGCAGTTCCGGGACAGGGGTCGACACCGGGGAGCTGTTTTTT. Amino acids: CASSSGTGVDTGELFF.

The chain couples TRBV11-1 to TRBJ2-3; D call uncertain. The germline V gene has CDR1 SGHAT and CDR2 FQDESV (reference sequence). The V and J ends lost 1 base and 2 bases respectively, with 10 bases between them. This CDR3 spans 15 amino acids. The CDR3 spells CASSLDLGSTDTQYF. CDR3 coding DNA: TGTGCCAGCAGCTTAGATCTTGGCTCCACAGATACGCAGTATTTT.

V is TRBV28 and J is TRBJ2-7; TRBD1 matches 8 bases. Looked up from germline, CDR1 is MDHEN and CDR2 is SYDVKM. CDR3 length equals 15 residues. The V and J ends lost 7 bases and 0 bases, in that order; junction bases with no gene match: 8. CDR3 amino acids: CASKTGTGVSYEQYF. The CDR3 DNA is TGTGCCAGCAAAACCGGGACAGGCGTCTCCTACGAGCAGTACTTC. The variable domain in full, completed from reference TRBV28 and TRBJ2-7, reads DVKVTQSSRYLVKRTGEKVFLECVQDMDHENMFWYRQDPGLGLRLIYFSYDVKMKEKGDIPEGYSVSREKKERFSLILESASTNQTSMYLCASKTGTGVSYEQYFGPGTRLTVT.

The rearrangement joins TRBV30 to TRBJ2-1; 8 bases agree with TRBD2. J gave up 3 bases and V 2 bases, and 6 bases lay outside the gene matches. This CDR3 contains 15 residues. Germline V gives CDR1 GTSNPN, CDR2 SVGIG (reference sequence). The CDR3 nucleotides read TGTGCCTGGAGTTCTACCAGCGGGAGCTACAATGAGCAGTTCTTC. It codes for CAWSSTSGSYNEQFF.

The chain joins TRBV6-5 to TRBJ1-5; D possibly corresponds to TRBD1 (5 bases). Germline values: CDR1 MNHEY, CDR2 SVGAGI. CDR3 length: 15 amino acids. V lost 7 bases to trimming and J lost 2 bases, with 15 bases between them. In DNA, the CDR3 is TGTGCCAGCAAAGCGGCGGGGGTAGGCAATCAGCCCCAGCATTTT. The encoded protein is CASKAAGVGNQPQHF.

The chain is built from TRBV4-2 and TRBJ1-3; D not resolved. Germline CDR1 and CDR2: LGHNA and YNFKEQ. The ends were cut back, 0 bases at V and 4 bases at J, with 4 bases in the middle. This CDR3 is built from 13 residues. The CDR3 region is CASSQDIGNTIYF. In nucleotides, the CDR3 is TGTGCCAGCAGCCAAGATATCGGAAACACCATATATTTT.

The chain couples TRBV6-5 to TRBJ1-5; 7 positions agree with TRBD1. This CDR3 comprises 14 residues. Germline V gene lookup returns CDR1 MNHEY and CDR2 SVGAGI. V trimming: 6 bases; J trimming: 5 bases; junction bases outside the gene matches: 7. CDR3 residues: CASRGQPFDQPQHF. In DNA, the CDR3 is TGTGCCAGCAGGGGACAGCCTTTCGATCAGCCCCAGCATTTT.

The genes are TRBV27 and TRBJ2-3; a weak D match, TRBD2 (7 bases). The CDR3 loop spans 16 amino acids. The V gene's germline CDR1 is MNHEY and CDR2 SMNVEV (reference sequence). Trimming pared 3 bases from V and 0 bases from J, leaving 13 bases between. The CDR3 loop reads CASSFYAGASTDTQYF. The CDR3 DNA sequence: TGTGCCAGCAGTTTTTACGCGGGGGCGAGCACAGATACGCAGTATTTT.

Written as DNA, the CDR3 is TGTGCCAGCAGCTCACAGAGACCACTCCAATTATCAACTAATGAAAAACTGTTTTTT. This translates into CASSSQRPLQLSTNEKLFF. V and J are TRBV7-9 and TRBJ1-4; D remains unclear. V was cut by 4 bases and J by 0 bases, with 21 bases left in between. The CDR3 spans 19 residues. Per the germline V gene, CDR1 is SEHNR and CDR2 is FQNEAQ (reference sequence).

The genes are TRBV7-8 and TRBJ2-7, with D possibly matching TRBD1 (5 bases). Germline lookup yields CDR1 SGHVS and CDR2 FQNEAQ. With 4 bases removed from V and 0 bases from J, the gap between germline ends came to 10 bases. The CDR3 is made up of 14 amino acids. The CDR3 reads CASSWGLSSYEQYF. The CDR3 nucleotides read TGTGCCAGCAGCTGGGGCTTGAGCTCCTACGAGCAGTACTTC.

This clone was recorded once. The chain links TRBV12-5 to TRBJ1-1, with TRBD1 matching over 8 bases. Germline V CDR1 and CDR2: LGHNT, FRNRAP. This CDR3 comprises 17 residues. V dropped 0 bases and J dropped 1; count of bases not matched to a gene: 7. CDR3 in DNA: TGTGCTAGTGGTTTGGTACGGACAGGGACTCAGAACACTGAAGCTTTCTTT. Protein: CASGLVRTGTQNTEAFF.

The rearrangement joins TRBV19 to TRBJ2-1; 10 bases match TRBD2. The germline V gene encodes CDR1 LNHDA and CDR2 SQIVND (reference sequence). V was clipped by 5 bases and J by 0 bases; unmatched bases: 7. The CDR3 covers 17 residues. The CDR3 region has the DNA TGTGCCAGTAGTTCATATAGCGGGGGGACCTCCTACAATGAGCAGTTCTTC. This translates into CASSSYSGGTSYNEQFF.

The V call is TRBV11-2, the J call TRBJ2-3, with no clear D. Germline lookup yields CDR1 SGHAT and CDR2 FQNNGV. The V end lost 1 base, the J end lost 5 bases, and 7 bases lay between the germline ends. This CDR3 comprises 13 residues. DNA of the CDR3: TGTGCCAGCAGCTTAGCCCGAGAAGATACGCAGTATTTT. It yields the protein CASSLAREDTQYF. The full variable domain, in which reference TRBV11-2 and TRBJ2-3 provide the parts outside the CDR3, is EAGVAQSPRYKIIEKRQSVAFWCNPISGHATLYWYQQILGQGPKLLIQFQNNGVVDDSQLPKDRFSAERLKGVDSTLKIQPAKLEDSAVYLCASSLAREDTQYFGPGTRLTVL.

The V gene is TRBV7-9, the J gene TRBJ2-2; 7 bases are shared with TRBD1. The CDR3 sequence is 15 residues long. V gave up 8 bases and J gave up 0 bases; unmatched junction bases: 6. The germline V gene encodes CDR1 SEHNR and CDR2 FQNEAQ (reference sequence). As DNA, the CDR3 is TGTGCCAGCCGCGGGCAGGGGGCGAACACCGGGGAGCTGTTTTTT. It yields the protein CASRGQGANTGELFF.

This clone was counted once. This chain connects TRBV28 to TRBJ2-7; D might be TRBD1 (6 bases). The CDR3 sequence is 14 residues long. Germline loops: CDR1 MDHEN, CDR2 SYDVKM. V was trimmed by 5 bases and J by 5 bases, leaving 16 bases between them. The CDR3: CASSLVQGVDEQYF. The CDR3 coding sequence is TGTGCCAGCAGTCTAGTACAGGGCGTCGACGAGCAGTACTTC.

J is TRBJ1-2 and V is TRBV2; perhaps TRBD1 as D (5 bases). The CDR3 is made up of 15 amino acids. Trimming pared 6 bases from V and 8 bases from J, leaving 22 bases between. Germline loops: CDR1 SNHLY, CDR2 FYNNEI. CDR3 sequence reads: CASSRIDQGLGGYTF. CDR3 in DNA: TGTGCCAGCAGCCGAATCGATCAGGGATTAGGCGGCTACACCTTC.

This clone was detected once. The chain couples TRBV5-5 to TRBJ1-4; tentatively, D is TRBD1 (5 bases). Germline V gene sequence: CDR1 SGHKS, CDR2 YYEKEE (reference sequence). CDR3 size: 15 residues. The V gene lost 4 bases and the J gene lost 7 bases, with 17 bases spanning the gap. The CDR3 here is CASSPAAGVGEKLFF. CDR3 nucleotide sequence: TGTGCCAGCAGCCCGGCAGCGGGGGTAGGTGAAAAACTGTTTTTT.

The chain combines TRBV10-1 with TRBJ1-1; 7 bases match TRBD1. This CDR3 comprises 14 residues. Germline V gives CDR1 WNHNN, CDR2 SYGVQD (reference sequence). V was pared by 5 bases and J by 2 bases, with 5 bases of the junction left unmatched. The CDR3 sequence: CASSLTGVNTEAFF. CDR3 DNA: TGCGCCAGCAGTTTAACAGGGGTAAACACTGAAGCTTTCTTT.

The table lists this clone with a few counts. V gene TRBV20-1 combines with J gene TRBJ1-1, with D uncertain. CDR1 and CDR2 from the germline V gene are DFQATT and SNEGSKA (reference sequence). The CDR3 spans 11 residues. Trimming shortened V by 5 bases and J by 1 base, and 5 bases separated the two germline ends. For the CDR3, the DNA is TGCAGTGCTGGCAAGAACACTGAAGCTTTCTTT. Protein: CSAGKNTEAFF.

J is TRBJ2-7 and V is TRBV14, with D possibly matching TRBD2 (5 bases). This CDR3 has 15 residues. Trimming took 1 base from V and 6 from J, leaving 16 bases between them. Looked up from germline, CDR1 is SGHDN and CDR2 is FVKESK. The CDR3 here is CASSQGMLRRREQYF. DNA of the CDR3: TGTGCCAGCAGCCAAGGAATGTTAAGGAGGCGCGAGCAGTACTTC.

The CDR3 sequence is CASSSWGGSSYEQYF. The CDR3 nucleotides read TGCGCCAGCAGCTCATGGGGCGGGAGCTCCTACGAGCAGTACTTC. J is TRBJ2-7 and V is TRBV5-1; 7 nucleotides line up with TRBD2. The germline V gene has CDR1 SGHRS and CDR2 YFSETQ. With 3 bases clipped from V and 0 bases from J, the junction kept 6 bases outside the gene matches. The CDR3 contains 15 residues.